Listed below are T cell receptor beta chains from one sample, sequenced in a study of T cell clonotyping in hematopoietic cell transplantation. Data came from immunoSEQ multiplex PCR; TCRdb stores just in-frame clones and leaves some out. Of tens of thousands of clones listed, more than 75% are singletons. The sequences come from peripheral blood mononuclear cells, collected before stem cell transplant. The receptors originated from a man aged 55 to 69 with biphenotypic leukemia. Some clones in this sample may be carry-over from other donors' samples. The CDR3 runs from the conserved cysteine through the conserved F or W. The D gene is left open where the match is weak. The size of a clone is reported for some rows only, either as once, few or many, or as a class for expanded clones.

D	V	J	size	CDR3	DNA
-	TRBV28	TRBJ2-5	-	CASSQGRGEGQETQYF	TGTGCCAGCAGCCAGGGCAGGGGGGAGGGACAAGAGACCCAGTACTTC
-	TRBV5-6	TRBJ1-5	once	CASSSGLAETGGQPQHF	TGTGCCAGCAGCTCGGGGCTGGCGGAAACTGGGGGTCAGCCCCAGCATTTT
TRBD1	TRBV25-1	TRBJ2-7	-	CASSEGDRSYEQYF	TGTGCCAGCAGTGAGGGGGACAGGTCTTACGAGCAGTACTTC
-	TRBV5-1	TRBJ1-3	-	CASSPSHMDTIYF	TGCGCCAGCAGCCCCTCACATATGGACACCATATATTTT
-	TRBV7-2	TRBJ1-2	-	CASSSPNPLNYGYTF	TGTGCCAGCAGCTCCCCTAACCCCCTCAACTATGGCTACACCTTC
-	TRBV28	TRBJ1-5	-	CASSPPGLFRQPQHF	TGTGCCAGCAGTCCCCCGGGACTTTTTCGTCAGCCCCAGCATTTT
-	TRBV28	TRBJ1-5	-	CASSLNELNQPQHF	TGTGCCAGCAGTTTGAACGAGCTTAATCAGCCCCAGCATTTT
TRBD2	TRBV7-8	TRBJ2-7	-	CASSPGTSGYEQYF	TGTGCCAGCAGCCCTGGGACTAGCGGCTACGAGCAGTACTTC
TRBD1	TRBV5-1	TRBJ1-1	-	CASSLGQGGGTEAFF	TGCGCCAGCAGCTTGGGACAGGGAGGTGGGACTGAAGCTTTCTTT
-	TRBV7-9	TRBJ2-7	-	CASSLNRDEQYF	TGTGCCAGCAGCTTAAACCGGGACGAGCAGTACTTC
-	TRBV19	TRBJ1-1	-	CASSQQRDGEAFF	TGTGCCAGTAGTCAGCAGAGGGACGGTGAAGCTTTCTTT
-	TRBV5-1	TRBJ1-3	-	CASSLVGGSSGNTIYF	TGCGCCAGCAGCTTGGTAGGAGGGAGCTCTGGAAACACCATATATTTT
-	TRBV28	TRBJ1-5	-	CASSRRTLNQPQHF	TGTGCCAGCAGCCGACGGACCTTAAATCAGCCCCAGCATTTT
TRBD1	TRBV6-1	TRBJ1-2	-	CASSEGGTAYGYTF	TGTGCCAGCAGCGAAGGGGGGACAGCCTATGGCTACACCTTC
-	TRBV2	TRBJ2-5	once	CASRQGGHQETQYF	TGTGCCAGCAGGCAGGGCGGGCACCAAGAGACCCAGTACTTC
TRBD1	TRBV28	TRBJ2-1	-	CASSPTRDRLNNEQFF	TGTGCCAGCAGCCCCACCCGGGACAGGTTAAACAATGAGCAGTTCTTC
TRBD1	TRBV5-6	TRBJ2-7	medium-sized	CASSLQGEPYEQYF	TGTGCCAGCAGCTTACAGGGGGAACCCTACGAGCAGTACTTC
-	TRBV6-4	TRBJ2-7	-	CASSEGWDPSYEQYF	TGTGCCAGCAGTGAAGGGTGGGACCCCTCCTACGAGCAGTACTTC
TRBD1	TRBV11-2	TRBJ2-7	-	CASSWTGQGYEQYF	TGTGCCAGCAGCTGGACGGGACAGGGCTACGAGCAGTACTTC
TRBD2	TRBV5-4	TRBJ2-1	-	CASSPIWGEGNEQFF	TGTGCCAGCAGCCCAATTTGGGGGGAGGGCAATGAGCAGTTCTTC
-	TRBV4-1	TRBJ2-2	-	CASSPSSMNTGELFF	TGCGCCAGCAGCCCCTCGTCAATGAACACCGGGGAGCTGTTTTTT
TRBD2	TRBV5-1	TRBJ2-1	few	CASSSGLAGDEQFF	TGCGCCAGCAGCTCGGGACTAGCGGGAGATGAGCAGTTCTTC
-	TRBV7-8	TRBJ2-7	-	CASSRSVYEQYF	TGTGCCAGCAGCCGGTCCGTCTACGAGCAGTACTTC
-	TRBV5-1	TRBJ2-1	-	CASSLESSWASDEQFF	TGCGCCAGCAGCCTGGAATCTAGTTGGGCGTCCGATGAGCAGTTCTTC
-	TRBV5-6	TRBJ1-2	-	CASSLDYRVNYGYTF	TGTGCCAGCAGCTTAGATTACAGGGTTAACTATGGCTACACCTTC
TRBD1	TRBV5-5	TRBJ2-7	-	CASTNRGPVLEQYF	TGTGCCAGCACCAACAGGGGCCCCGTGCTCGAGCAGTACTTC
-	TRBV19	TRBJ1-1	once	CASRVSGSNTEAFF	TGTGCCAGTAGGGTCTCGGGGAGTAACACTGAAGCTTTCTTT
TRBD1	TRBV4-1	TRBJ1-5	-	CASSQWDSGAGNQPQHF	TGCGCCAGCAGCCAATGGGACAGTGGGGCAGGCAATCAGCCCCAGCATTTT